A single sample is the source of the 26 T cell receptor beta chains below, sequenced in a study of CXCR3-negative and CXCR3-positive naive CD8 T cells. Via 5' RACE with UMI labels, TRB cDNA libraries were prepared. TCRdb reanalyzed the 5' RACE reads, giving one entry per CDR3 protein sequence and no DNA. This repertoire comprises about 9,100 distinct CDR3 sequences; its ten largest clones make up over 0.8%. Sequencing was done on a sample of naive CXCR3- CD8+ T cells from blood. Subset here: CD45RO-CCR7+CD27+CD95- naive CD8+ T cells lacking CXCR3 (TNR3-). The receptors here all came from a human donor in good health. Some clones in this sample may be carry-over from other donors' samples.

The chain couples TRBV5-1 to TRBJ2-7; with no DNA, the TCRdb D assignment of TRBD1 cannot be verified. From germline, CDR1 is SGHRS and CDR2 YFSETQ. The CDR3 is 16 residues long. CDR3 in amino acids: CASSLSQGPEPYEQYF.

The rearrangement joins TRBV7-8 to TRBJ1-1; no DNA is available, so the TRBD1 call from TCRdb remains unchecked. Per the germline V gene, CDR1 is SGHVS and CDR2 is FQNEAQ. The CDR3 is made up of 14 amino acids. CDR3 sequence: CASSPGTGSSEAFF.

The CDR3 reads CASSLRDEKLFF. The J gene is TRBJ1-4, the V gene TRBV11-2. Germline V gene lookup returns CDR1 SGHAT and CDR2 FQNNGV. This CDR3 spans 12 amino acids.

This clonotype is medium-sized (0.01 to 0.1%) by frequency. The V gene is TRBV3-1, the J gene TRBJ2-2; absent DNA, TCRdb's TRBD2 call cannot be checked. The CDR3 runs to 19 residues. The germline gives CDR1 LGHDT, CDR2 YNNKEL (reference sequence). CDR3 protein: CASSQSGRTAGVDTGELFF. Together with reference TRBV3-1 and TRBJ2-2, the CDR3 gives the full variable domain: DTAVSQTPKYLVTQMGNDKSIKCEQNLGHDTMYWYKQDSKKFLKIMFSYNNKELIINETVPNRFSPKSPDKAHLNLHINSLELGDSAVYFCASSQSGRTAGVDTGELFFGEGSRLTVL.

V usage is TRBV4-1 and J usage is TRBJ2-2; TCRdb selects TRBD1, and the lack of DNA leaves this call unchecked. Germline-derived CDR1 and CDR2 are MGHRA and YSYEKL. The CDR3 consists of 17 residues. CDR3 in amino acids: CASSQKPGQGFLGELFF.

The rearrangement links TRBV29-1 to TRBJ2-5; the TRBD2 assignment by TCRdb is unverifiable without DNA. The CDR3 totals 12 residues. CDR1 is SQVTM, CDR2 ANQGSEA, per germline. This CDR3 is CSVPRGTETQYF.

According to its frequency, this clonotype is medium-sized (0.01 to 0.1%). The rearrangement links TRBV29-1 to TRBJ1-2; TCRdb lists TRBD1, though no DNA is available to test this call. Germline values: CDR1 SQVTM, CDR2 ANQGSEA. This CDR3 has 13 amino acids. The CDR3 is CSAGGQDNYGYTF.

This clonotype ranks as medium-sized (0.01 to 0.1%) in terms of frequency. The rearrangement uses TRBV4-1 and TRBJ1-5; checking the TCRdb D call of TRBD1 is not possible without DNA. The CDR3 sequence is 14 residues long. Germline lookup yields CDR1 MGHRA and CDR2 YSYEKL. The CDR3 region is CASSSDRENQPQHF.

This clonotype is deemed medium-sized (0.01 to 0.1%) by its frequency. The rearrangement uses TRBV4-1 and TRBJ2-3; TCRdb indicates TRBD2, and absent DNA this call remains unverified. The CDR3 covers 14 residues. The germline CDR1 and CDR2 sequences are MGHRA and YSYEKL. CDR3 sequence reads: CASTPAGGTDTQYF.

This clonotype shows up as medium-sized by frequency. The V gene is TRBV29-1, the J gene TRBJ2-4; with no DNA, the TCRdb D assignment of TRBD1 cannot be verified. The CDR3 is made up of 13 amino acids. Germline-derived CDR1 and CDR2 are SQVTM and ANQGSEA. The CDR3: CSGLGGAKNIQYF.

V gene TRBV21-1 combines with J gene TRBJ2-5; TCRdb's D gene call, TRBD2, goes unchecked for lack of DNA. TRBV21-1 is a known pseudogene. The CDR3 sequence is 14 residues long. The CDR3 sequence is CASSKPAFEETQYF.

The rearrangement uses TRBV4-3 and TRBJ2-5; TCRdb outputs TRBD2, but without DNA this stays unchecked. CDR1 is LGHNA, CDR2 YSLEER, per germline. CDR3 length: 15 residues. This CDR3 is CASSHFLAAQETQYF.

This clonotype counts as medium-sized (0.01 to 0.1%) by frequency. The V call is TRBV25-1, the J call TRBJ2-3; TCRdb designates TRBD2, a call that cannot be tested without DNA. There are 17 residues in the CDR3. Germline V CDR1 and CDR2: MGHDK, SYGVNS. The CDR3 sequence is CASSHPARGSYTDTQYF.

The CDR3: CASRPTSGGLQETQYF. This chain uses TRBV7-6 with TRBJ2-5; TCRdb designates TRBD2, a call that cannot be tested without DNA. In germline, CDR1 is SGHVS, CDR2 FNYEAQ. This CDR3 has 16 residues.

The rearrangement links TRBV30 to TRBJ2-1; TCRdb reports TRBD2, a call that lacks DNA to check it against. The CDR3 extends over 19 amino acids. The germline gives CDR1 GTSNPN, CDR2 SVGIG (reference sequence). The CDR3 is CAWSLPWGGPGLAGVEQFF.

Considering frequency, this clonotype is medium-sized. V is TRBV5-1 and J is TRBJ2-7. Germline V gene data show CDR1 as SGHRS and CDR2 as YFSETQ. The CDR3 runs 11 residues. CDR3: CASSSSGEQYF.

The CDR3 loop is CASSGTSGMRETQYF. The chain has TRBV2 and TRBJ2-5; checking the TCRdb D call of TRBD2 is not possible without DNA. The V gene's germline CDR1 is SNHLY and CDR2 FYNNEI. This CDR3 has 15 residues. Drawing the rest from reference TRBV2 and TRBJ2-5, the complete variable domain is EPEVTQTPSHQVTQMGQEVILRCVPISNHLYFYWYRQILGQKVEFLVSFYNNEISEKSEIFDDQFSVERPDGSNFTLKIRSTKLEDSAMYFCASSGTSGMRETQYFGPGTRLLVL.

The chain employs TRBV29-1 and TRBJ2-7; the TCRdb call, TRBD1, lacks DNA for checking. Germline CDR1 SQVTM, CDR2 ANQGSEA. This CDR3 is built from 14 residues. The CDR3: CSVEWAGDPYEQYF.

V usage is TRBV4-2 and J usage is TRBJ2-3; TCRdb reports TRBD2, a call that lacks DNA to check it against. Germline values: CDR1 LGHNA, CDR2 YNFKEQ. The CDR3 length is 19 residues. CDR3 sequence reads: CASSQEDLRLAGGTDTQYF.

This clonotype shows up as medium-sized by frequency. The genes are TRBV7-2 and TRBJ2-7; TCRdb selects TRBD2, and the lack of DNA leaves this call unchecked. The CDR3 has 16 residues. CDR1 is SGHTA and CDR2 is FQGNSA in the germline V gene. The chain's CDR3 is CASSPRVAGVSYEQYF. The full variable domain, in which reference TRBV7-2 and TRBJ2-7 provide the parts outside the CDR3, is GAGVSQSPSNKVTEKGKDVELRCDPISGHTALYWYRQSLGQGLEFLIYFQGNSAPDKSGLPSDRFSAERTGGSVSTLTIQRTQQEDSAVYLCASSPRVAGVSYEQYFGPGTRLTVT.

The chain uses TRBV20-1 and TRBJ2-3. CDR3 length: 16 amino acids. The germline V gene encodes CDR1 DFQATT and CDR2 SNEGSKA (reference sequence). CDR3 residues: CSARDLGAEQPDTQYF.

V gene TRBV19 combines with J gene TRBJ2-5; the TRBD2 assignment by TCRdb is unverifiable without DNA. This CDR3 has 15 amino acids. Germline V gene lookup returns CDR1 LNHDA and CDR2 SQIVND (reference sequence). This chain's CDR3 is CASSMRTSGTETQYF.

This chain connects TRBV19 to TRBJ1-5. This CDR3 spans 11 amino acids. The V gene's germline CDR1 is LNHDA and CDR2 SQIVND (reference sequence). This CDR3 is CASSSGQPQHF.

By frequency, this clonotype registers medium-sized. This chain's CDR3 is CASSVVGEGGEQFF. The V and J genes are TRBV12-3 or TRBV12-4 and TRBJ2-1; TCRdb outputs TRBD2, but without DNA this stays unchecked. CDR3 size: 14 residues.

This clonotype ranks as medium-sized (0.01 to 0.1%) in terms of frequency. V and J are TRBV11-2 and TRBJ2-1; TCRdb outputs TRBD2, but without DNA this stays unchecked. There are 14 residues in the CDR3. Germline loops: CDR1 SGHAT, CDR2 FQNNGV. The chain's CDR3 is CASRTRGGYNEQFF.

The chain employs TRBV20-1 and TRBJ2-7; TCRdb selects TRBD1, and the lack of DNA leaves this call unchecked. The CDR3 runs to 15 residues. Germline V gene lookup returns CDR1 DFQATT and CDR2 SNEGSKA (reference sequence). The CDR3 loop reads CSARELGQSLGEQYF.